This record covers a single T cell receptor beta chain. Its antigen is as yet unknown. The healthy adult donors were HIV-negative and reported no recent acute infections or vaccinations. This specimen belongs to a study of shared clonotypes between healthy human individuals. The CDR3 runs 16 residues. Germline CDR1 reads SGHRS; CDR2 reads YFSETQ. The J segment lost 5 bases and the V segment lost 0 bases, leaving 10 bases of the junction unmatched. Measured with immunoSEQ multiplex PCR; TCRdb has only the in-frame clones, and not every one. The table records roughly 1,000,000 clones, approximately 78% of them present only once. Study conclusions and caveats: Only blood underwent sampling, and tissue repertoires likely differ. Estimated richness was generally greater in naive than memory subsets. Depth was large, yet rarefaction showed that sorted-subset sequencing was incomplete.

The gene calls are TRBV5-1 and TRBJ2-7; 8 nucleotides line up with TRBD1. The sequence derives from a man younger than 35 in good health. Some clones in this sample may be carry-over from other donors' samples. Specimen: memory CD4+ T cells from PBMCs. The subset was: CD45RA-negative fraction. Here the CDR3 reads CASSLVGDRGLNEQYF. In nucleotides, the CDR3 is TGCGCCAGCAGCTTGGTAGGTGACAGGGGATTGAACGAGCAGTACTTC.